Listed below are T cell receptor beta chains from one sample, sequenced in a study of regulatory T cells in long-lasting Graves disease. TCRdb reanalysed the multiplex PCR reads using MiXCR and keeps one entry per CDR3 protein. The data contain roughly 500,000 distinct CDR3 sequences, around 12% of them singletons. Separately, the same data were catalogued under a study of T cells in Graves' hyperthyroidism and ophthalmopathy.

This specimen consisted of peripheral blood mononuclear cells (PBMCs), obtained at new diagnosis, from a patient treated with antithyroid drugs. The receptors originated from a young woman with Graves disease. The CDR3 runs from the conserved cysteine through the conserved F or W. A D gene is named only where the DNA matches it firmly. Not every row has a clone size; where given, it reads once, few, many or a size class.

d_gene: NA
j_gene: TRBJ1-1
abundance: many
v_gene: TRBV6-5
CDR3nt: TGTGCCAGCAGTTTGATACAGGGAGCTATGAACACTGAAGCTTTCTTT
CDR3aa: CASSLIQGAMNTEAFF

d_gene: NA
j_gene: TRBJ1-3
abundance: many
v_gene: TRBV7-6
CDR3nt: TGTGCCAGCAGCTTAGGAGACAGGATTGGAAACACCATATATTTT
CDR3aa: CASSLGDRIGNTIYF

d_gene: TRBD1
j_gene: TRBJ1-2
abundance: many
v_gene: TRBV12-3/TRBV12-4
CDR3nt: TGTGCCAGCAGTTTACGTGATAACAGGGGAACCTTC
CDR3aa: CASSLRDNRGTF

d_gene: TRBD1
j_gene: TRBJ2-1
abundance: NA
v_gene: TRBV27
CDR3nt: TGTGCCAGCAGTTTCCTGACAGGGCGCAATGAGCAGTTCTTC
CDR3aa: CASSFLTGRNEQFF

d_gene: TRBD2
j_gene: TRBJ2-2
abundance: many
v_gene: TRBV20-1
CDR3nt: TGCAGTGCTAGAATGAGCGGGAGGGCCAGCGGGGAGCTGTTTTTT
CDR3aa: CSARMSGRASGELFF

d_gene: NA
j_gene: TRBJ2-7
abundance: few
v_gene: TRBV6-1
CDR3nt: TGTGCCAGCAGAAAGACAGTCTCCTACGAGCAGTACTTC
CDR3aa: CASRKTVSYEQYF

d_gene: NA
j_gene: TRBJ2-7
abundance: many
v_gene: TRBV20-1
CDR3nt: TGCAGTGCTCACGCCTCATTACCGGGACTTTCCTACGAGCAGTACTTC
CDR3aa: CSAHASLPGLSYEQYF

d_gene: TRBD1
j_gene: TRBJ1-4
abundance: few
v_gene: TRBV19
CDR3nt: TGTGCCAGTACTAGCGGGGACAGCCGAAATGAAAAACTGTTTTTT
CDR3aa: CASTSGDSRNEKLFF

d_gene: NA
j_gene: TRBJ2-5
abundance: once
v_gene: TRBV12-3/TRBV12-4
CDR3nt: TGTGCCAGCAGCCGTTACAGGGCCGGGCCAATTCAAGAGACCCAGTACTTC
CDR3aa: CASSRYRAGPIQETQYF

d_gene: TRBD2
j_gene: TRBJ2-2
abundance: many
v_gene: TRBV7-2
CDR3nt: TGTGCCAGCAGCAAGGGACTAGCGGGAGGCGGGGAGCTGTTTTTT
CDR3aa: CASSKGLAGGGELFF

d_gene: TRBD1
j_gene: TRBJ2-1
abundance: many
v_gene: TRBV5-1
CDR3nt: TGCGCCAGCAGCAAGAATTCGCGACAGGGGTGGAATGAGCAGTTCTTC
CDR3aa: CASSKNSRQGWNEQFF

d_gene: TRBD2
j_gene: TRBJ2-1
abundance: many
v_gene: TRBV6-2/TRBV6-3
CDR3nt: TGTGCCAGCAGTGAACTGGCTAGCGGGCTTTACAATGAGCAGTTCTTC
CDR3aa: CASSELASGLYNEQFF

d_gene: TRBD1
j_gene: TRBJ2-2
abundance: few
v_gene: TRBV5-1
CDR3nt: TGCGCCAGCAGCCCACCGGGACAGGGAAACACCGGGGAGCTGTTTTTT
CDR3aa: CASSPPGQGNTGELFF

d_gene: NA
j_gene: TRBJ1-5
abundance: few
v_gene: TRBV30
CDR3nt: TGTGCCTGGAGCGGTCAGCCTTATCAGCCCCAGCATTTT
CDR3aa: CAWSGQPYQPQHF

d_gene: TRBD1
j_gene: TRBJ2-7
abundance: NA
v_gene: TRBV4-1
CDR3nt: TGCGCCAGCAGCCAAACCCAAGGGACAGGTCGCTACGAGCAGTACTTC
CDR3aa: CASSQTQGTGRYEQYF

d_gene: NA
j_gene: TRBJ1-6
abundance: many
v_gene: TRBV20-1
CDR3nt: TGCAGTGCTAGAGGTTCGGGGGCGTCCCATTCACCCCTCCACTTT
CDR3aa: CSARGSGASHSPLHF

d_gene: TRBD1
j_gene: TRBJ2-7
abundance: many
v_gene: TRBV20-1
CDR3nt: TGCAGTGCTAGAGGTCCCTGGACAGGGGCGGACGAGCAGTACTTC
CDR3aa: CSARGPWTGADEQYF

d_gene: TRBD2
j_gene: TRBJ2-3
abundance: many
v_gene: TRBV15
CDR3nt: TGTGCCACCAGCCCCCGGCTAGCGGGAATGGCAGATACGCAGTATTTT
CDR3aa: CATSPRLAGMADTQYF

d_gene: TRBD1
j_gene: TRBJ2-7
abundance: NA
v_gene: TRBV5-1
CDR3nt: TGCGCCAGCAGCCCCCCCGGGACAGGGAGACGAGAGCAGTACTTC
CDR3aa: CASSPPGTGRREQYF

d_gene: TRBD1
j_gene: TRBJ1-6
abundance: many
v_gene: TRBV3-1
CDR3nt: TGTGCCAGCAGCCCGGAACAGGGGTATAATTCACCCCTCCACTTT
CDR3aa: CASSPEQGYNSPLHF

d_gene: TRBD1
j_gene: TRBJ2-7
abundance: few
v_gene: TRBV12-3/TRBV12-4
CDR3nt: TGTGCCAGCACCCGGACAGGGGGCCGAGGGAGATTTCCTGGGCAGTACTTC
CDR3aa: CASTRTGGRGRFPGQYF

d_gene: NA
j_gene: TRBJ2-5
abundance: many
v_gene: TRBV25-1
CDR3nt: TGTGCCAGCAGGTCGGGCGGAAACCAAGAGACCCAGTACTTC
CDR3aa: CASRSGGNQETQYF

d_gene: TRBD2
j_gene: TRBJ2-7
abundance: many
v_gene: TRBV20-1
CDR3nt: TGCAGTGCTAGGTGGCTAGCGGGCAGCTCCTACGAGCAGTACTTC
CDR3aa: CSARWLAGSSYEQYF

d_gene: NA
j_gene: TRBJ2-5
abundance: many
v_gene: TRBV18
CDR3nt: TGTGCCAGCAGTCCCCCCGGAGAGACCCAGTACTTC
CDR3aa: CASSPPGETQYF

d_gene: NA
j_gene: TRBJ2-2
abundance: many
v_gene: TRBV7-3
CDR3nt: TGTGCCAGCAGCTTAACGTTAACGGCCGGGGAGCTGTTCTTT
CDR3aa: CASSLTLTAGELFF

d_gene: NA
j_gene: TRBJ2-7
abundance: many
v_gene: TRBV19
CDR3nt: TGTGCCAGTAGTATCCGAGGCGAGCAGTACTTC
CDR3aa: CASSIRGEQYF

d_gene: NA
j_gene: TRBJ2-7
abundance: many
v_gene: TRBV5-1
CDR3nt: TGCGCCAGTTCAACGGGGGAACTCTCCTACGAGCAGTACTTC
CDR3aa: CASSTGELSYEQYF

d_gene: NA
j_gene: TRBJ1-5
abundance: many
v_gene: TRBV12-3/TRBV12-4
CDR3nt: TGTGCCAGCAGTTTTGGCGCACAGAGCAATCAGCCCCAGCATTTT
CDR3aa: CASSFGAQSNQPQHF

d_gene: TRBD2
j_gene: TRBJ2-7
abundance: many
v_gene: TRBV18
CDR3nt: TGTGCCAGCTCACCAGGTAGCGGGAGCAACGAGCAGTACTTC
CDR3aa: CASSPGSGSNEQYF

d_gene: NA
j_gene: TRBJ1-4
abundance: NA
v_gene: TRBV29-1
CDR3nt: TGCAGCGTGGCGGGTGGGGAAAAACTGTTTTTT
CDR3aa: CSVAGGEKLFF

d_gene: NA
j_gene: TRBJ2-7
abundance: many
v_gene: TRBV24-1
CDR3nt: TGTGCCACCAGTGATTCCCGGATCACCAGCTACGAGCAGTACTTC
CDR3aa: CATSDSRITSYEQYF

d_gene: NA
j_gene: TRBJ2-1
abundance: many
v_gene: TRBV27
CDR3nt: TGTGCCAGCAGCGACTCGGTTTGGGACAATGAGCAGTTCTTC
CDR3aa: CASSDSVWDNEQFF

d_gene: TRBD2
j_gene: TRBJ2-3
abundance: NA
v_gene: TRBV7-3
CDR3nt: TGTGCCAGCAGCCCAGGGGGGACTAGCGGGAGTGCAGATACGCAGTATTTT
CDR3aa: CASSPGGTSGSADTQYF

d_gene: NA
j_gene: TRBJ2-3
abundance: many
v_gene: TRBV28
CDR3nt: TGTGCCAGCAGTTTTCTTTGGGGTACAGATACGCAGTATTTT
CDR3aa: CASSFLWGTDTQYF

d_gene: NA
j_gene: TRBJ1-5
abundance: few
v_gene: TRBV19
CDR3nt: TGTGCCAGTAGCCTCCGTGTTACACTGATCAATCAGCCCCAGCATTTT
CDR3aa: CASSLRVTLINQPQHF

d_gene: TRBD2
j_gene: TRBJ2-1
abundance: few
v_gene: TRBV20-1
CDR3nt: TGCAGTGCTAGAGATCGGGGAGCGGGAGAAGTCTCCCGCCGGGTGCAGTTCTTC
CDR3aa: CSARDRGAGEVSRRVQFF

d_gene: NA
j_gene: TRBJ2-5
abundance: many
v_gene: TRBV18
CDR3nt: TGTGCCAGCTCACCACCTTCTACAGAGACCCAGTACTTC
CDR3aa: CASSPPSTETQYF

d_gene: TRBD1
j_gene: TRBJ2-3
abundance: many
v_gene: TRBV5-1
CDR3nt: TGCGCCAGCAGCTTGGGGGGACAGGGGGCGACAGATACGCAGTATTTT
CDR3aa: CASSLGGQGATDTQYF

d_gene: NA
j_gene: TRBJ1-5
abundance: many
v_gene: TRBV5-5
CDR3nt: TGTGCCAGCAGCCTCACACGCGGCGGCGATCAGCCCCAGCATTTT
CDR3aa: CASSLTRGGDQPQHF

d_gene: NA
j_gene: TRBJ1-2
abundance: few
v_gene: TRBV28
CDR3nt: TGTGCCAGCGTTTCCACGGGGTTTCGATTCGGCTATGGCTACACCTTC
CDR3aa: CASVSTGFRFGYGYTF

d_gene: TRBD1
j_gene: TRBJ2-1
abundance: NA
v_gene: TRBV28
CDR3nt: TGTGCCAGCAGTTTTGCGAGCCGGGACAGATGGCTAGCAATCTACAATGAGCAGTTCTTC
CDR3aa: CASSFASRDRWLAIYNEQFF

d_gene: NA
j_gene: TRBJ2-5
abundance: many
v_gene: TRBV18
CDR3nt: TGTGCCAGCTCACCAGGACTAACAGAGACCCAGTACTTC
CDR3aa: CASSPGLTETQYF

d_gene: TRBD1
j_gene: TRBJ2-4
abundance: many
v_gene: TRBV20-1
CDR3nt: TGCAGTGCTAGCGATCCGGGACAGGGATTCGGCATTCAGTACTTC
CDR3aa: CSASDPGQGFGIQYF

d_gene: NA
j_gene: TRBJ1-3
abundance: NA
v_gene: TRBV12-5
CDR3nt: TGTGCTAGTGGTTTGGCCCCCGCCAGGACCTCTGGAAACACCATATATTTT
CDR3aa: CASGLAPARTSGNTIYF

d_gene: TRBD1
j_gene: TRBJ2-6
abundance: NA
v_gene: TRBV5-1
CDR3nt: TGCGCCAGCGGGAGTCTCGGGACAGGGGTCCTGCGCGGTCGCATAGGGGCCAACGTCCTGACTTTC
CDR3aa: CASGSLGTGVLRGRIGANVLTF

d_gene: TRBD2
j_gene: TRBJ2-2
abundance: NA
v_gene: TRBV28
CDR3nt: TGTGCCAGTTGGACTAGCGGGACCACCGGGGAGCTGTTTTTT
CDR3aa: CASWTSGTTGELFF

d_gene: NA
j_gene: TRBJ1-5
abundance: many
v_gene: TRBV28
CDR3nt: TGTGCCAGCAGTATCCCTGGACAGCCCCAGCATTTT
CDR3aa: CASSIPGQPQHF

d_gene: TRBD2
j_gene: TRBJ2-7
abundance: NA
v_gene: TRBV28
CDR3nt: TGTGCCAGCAGTTTCCCGGGACTAGCGGGGTTTGGCGAGCAGTACTTC
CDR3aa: CASSFPGLAGFGEQYF